These T cell receptor beta chains were read from a single sample in a study of T-cell memory formation after mild COVID-19. MiXCR, applied by TCRdb to the 5' RACE reads, yields one record per CDR3 protein. The sample holds about 400,000 distinct CDR3 sequences, over 15% seen once. Sequenced material: PBMCs or a T cell subset sorted from them (not recorded which). Receptor source: a man younger than 35 who had mild COVID-19 (a few samples of this study predate the infection). Cell type and time point are not known. The CDR3 runs from the conserved cysteine through the conserved F or W. The order of the fields is J gene, D gene, V gene, clone size, CDR3 DNA, CDR3 protein. D genes are given only for firm matches. Expanded clones get a size class; other rows say once, few or many, or leave the size out.

>TRBJ1-2|NA|TRBV15|NA
TGTGCCACCAGCAGAGATCTTCCAGGGAGTAACTATGGCTACACCTTC
CATSRDLPGSNYGYTF
>TRBJ1-5|NA|TRBV19|NA
TGTGCCAGTAGTTCAGGGATATTAAATCAGCCCCAGCATTTT
CASSSGILNQPQHF
>TRBJ1-3|NA|TRBV9|NA
TGTGCCAGCAGCGTAGTGTCCAGCGGGGACACCATATATTTT
CASSVVSSGDTIYF
>TRBJ2-7|NA|TRBV6-2/TRBV6-3|few
TGTGCCAGCAAGAGGGGGTCAGCCTCCTACGAGCAGTACTTC
CASKRGSASYEQYF
>TRBJ2-5|NA|TRBV21-1|NA
TGTGCCAGCAGCAAAGTCGGCAGGGGGCCTGGGACCCAGTACTTC
CASSKVGRGPGTQYF
>TRBJ1-1|NA|TRBV11-2|few
TGTGCCAGCAGCTTATGGGGTGCTGAAGCTTTCTTT
CASSLWGAEAFF
>TRBJ2-3|NA|TRBV6-5|NA
TGTGCCAGCACCCTGCAGGGTTTTGGTACAGATACGCAGTATTTT
CASTLQGFGTDTQYF
>TRBJ2-2|NA|TRBV6-4|many
TGTGCCAGCAGTGTATCCACCCAGGGCGGCACCGGGGAGCTGTTTTTT
CASSVSTQGGTGELFF
>TRBJ1-4|TRBD1|TRBV27|NA
TGTGCCAGCAGTTCTTTGCTGGGACAGGGGGGTGAAAAACTGTTTTTT
CASSSLLGQGGEKLFF
>TRBJ2-5|NA|TRBV6-1|many
TGTGCCAGCAGTGAAAGAGTTATGGGAGAGACCCAGTACTTC
CASSERVMGETQYF
>TRBJ2-7|NA|TRBV6-5|many
TGTGCCAGCAGTTACTTCCCGGGACGGGGGCTCGAGCAGTACTTC
CASSYFPGRGLEQYF
>TRBJ2-3|TRBD2|TRBV20-1|NA
TGCAGTTCAAGGGAGGGGCCCGAAGATACGCAGTATTTT
CSSREGPEDTQYF
>TRBJ1-5|NA|TRBV9|NA
TGTGCCAGCAGCGAAAAAGGGGGACAGCCCCAGCATTTT
CASSEKGGQPQHF
>TRBJ2-3|TRBD2|TRBV7-2|many
TGTGCCAGCAGACTAGCGGGGGGTACAGATACGCAGTATTTT
CASRLAGGTDTQYF
>TRBJ2-1|TRBD2|TRBV5-1|NA
TGCGCCAGCAGCTTGGGCCCTAGCGGGGGGGCAAGCGAGCAGTTCTTC
CASSLGPSGGASEQFF
>TRBJ2-5|TRBD2|TRBV4-2|few
TGTGCCAGCAGCCAAGGAGGGACTAGCGGGGTCGAGACCCAGTACTTC
CASSQGGTSGVETQYF
>TRBJ2-7|NA|TRBV25-1|few
TGTGCCACCGCGGGACGGAGCTACGAGCAGTACTTC
CATAGRSYEQYF
>TRBJ1-2|NA|TRBV29-1|few
TGCAGCGTTCGGGCCGTGGGACCCCATGGCTACACCTTC
CSVRAVGPHGYTF
>TRBJ1-3|NA|TRBV7-9|NA
TGTGCCAGCAGCTCCACTGGAAACACCATATATTTT
CASSSTGNTIYF
>TRBJ1-1|NA|TRBV6-2/TRBV6-3|few
TGTGCCAGCAGTTACCACCGACAGGACCTGGCTGAAGCTTTCTTT
CASSYHRQDLAEAFF
>TRBJ2-4|TRBD1|TRBV5-1|few
TGCGCCAGCAGCCCGACAGGGGTAGGCAAAAACATTCAGTACTTC
CASSPTGVGKNIQYF
>TRBJ1-3|NA|TRBV6-1|NA
TGTGCCAGCAGCGGACTCACTTCTGGAAACACCATATATTTT
CASSGLTSGNTIYF
>TRBJ1-2|TRBD1|TRBV20-1|NA
TGCAGTGCTATCACAGGGGGCGCAAGGGGCTACACCTTC
CSAITGGARGYTF
>TRBJ2-5|TRBD2|TRBV7-2|NA
TGTGCCAGCAGCTTCCAGCGGGGGGAGGTGGAGACCCAGTACTTC
CASSFQRGEVETQYF
>TRBJ2-7|TRBD1|TRBV4-3|few
TGCGCCAGCAGCCACGGGACAGACTACGAGCAGTACTTC
CASSHGTDYEQYF
>TRBJ2-2|NA|TRBV20-1|few
TGCAGTGCCCGGCGAAGGCGGGGTCGCGTCACCGGGGAGCTGTTTTTT
CSARRRRGRVTGELFF
>TRBJ1-2|NA|TRBV9|few
TGTGCCAGCAGTGGGGGGCTACTCGATGGCTACACCTTC
CASSGGLLDGYTF
>TRBJ1-3|NA|TRBV12-3/TRBV12-4|NA
TGTGCCAGCAGTTTATATGGAGGATTGTCTGGAAACACCATATATTTT
CASSLYGGLSGNTIYF
>TRBJ1-1|NA|TRBV6-5|many
TGTGCCAGCCGCGGGACGGCAAACACTGAAGCTTTCTTT
CASRGTANTEAFF
>TRBJ2-1|TRBD2|TRBV12-3/TRBV12-4|few
TGTGCCAGCAGCGACGGGGGGGGCAATGAGCAGTTCTTC
CASSDGGGNEQFF
>TRBJ1-2|NA|TRBV25-1|NA
TGTGCCAGCAGTAACTTTCTCCGGGATTACTTC
CASSNFLRDYF
>TRBJ2-5|TRBD2|TRBV6-2/TRBV6-3|many
TGTGCCAGCAGTCCCCGGACTAGCGGGGTCCAGGAGACCCAGTACTTC
CASSPRTSGVQETQYF
>TRBJ1-5|TRBD1|TRBV7-6|few
TGTGCCAGCAGCTTAGGCCCGGGACAGGACGTTACACAGCCCCAGCATTTT
CASSLGPGQDVTQPQHF
>TRBJ1-1|NA|TRBV4-3|few
TGCGCCAGCAGCCAAGGAGGTGACAGGTACACTGAAGCTTTCTTT
CASSQGGDRYTEAFF
>TRBJ2-7|NA|TRBV7-9|NA
TGTGCCAGCAGCTCCTTAGCGCCCCACGAGCAGTACTTC
CASSSLAPHEQYF
>TRBJ2-1|NA|TRBV5-1|many
TGCGCCAGCAACAGTCAGGGGTACTCCTACAATGAGCAGTTCTTC
CASNSQGYSYNEQFF
>TRBJ1-2|NA|TRBV3-1|NA
TGTGCCAGCCGTCCGGAGAGCTACATCAACTATGGCTACACCTTC
CASRPESYINYGYTF
>TRBJ2-1|TRBD1|TRBV28|NA
TGTGCCAGCAGTGACAGGGAAGTAGGGTTCTTC
CASSDREVGFF
>TRBJ1-3|TRBD1|TRBV5-1|NA
TGCGCCAGCAGCCCGACAGGGGAATCGGGAAACACCATATATTTT
CASSPTGESGNTIYF
>TRBJ1-2|NA|TRBV27|few
TGTGCCAGCAGTTTATCGGGATATAACTATGGCTACACCTTC
CASSLSGYNYGYTF
>TRBJ2-1|TRBD2|TRBV9|many
TGTGCCAGCAGCGTAGAAGGACTAGCCTACAATGAGCAGTTCTTC
CASSVEGLAYNEQFF
>TRBJ2-3|NA|TRBV5-1|NA
TGCGCCAGCAGGGGCGGGTGGGGCCCAGATACGCAGTATTTT
CASRGGWGPDTQYF
>TRBJ1-1|NA|TRBV6-2/TRBV6-3|few
TGTGCCAGCAGTTACGTATCCCACACCGCGAACACTGAAGCTTTCTTT
CASSYVSHTANTEAFF
>TRBJ2-1|TRBD2|TRBV20-1|NA
TGCAGTGCCCGAGGGGAGGGTTGGAATGAGCAGTTCTTC
CSARGEGWNEQFF
>TRBJ2-3|NA|TRBV7-9|many
TGTGCCAGCAGCCGACCTATTAGCACAGATACGCAGTATTTT
CASSRPISTDTQYF